The source of this T cell receptor (beta chain) is a study of T cell responses to AZD1222 COVID-19 vaccine. The CDR3 has 15 amino acids. Germline-derived CDR1 and CDR2 are PRHDT and FYEKMQ (reference sequence). V lost 4 bases, J lost 1 base, and 6 bases stayed unmatched. This table comes from immunoSEQ multiplex PCR, and its TCRdb copy is limited to in-frame clones, with some not included. This table has about 150,000 clones, around 89% appearing once. A note on this clone: Its antigen is not identified.

Notes on the study in general: Repertoire sampling occurred only after the peak T cell response. Unmutated variant regions are reportedly the target of nearly half of TCRs that are spike-specific.

The sequenced sample was peripheral blood, obtained on day 0 of AZD1222 vaccination. The chain couples TRBV13 to TRBJ1-2; 7 bases match TRBD1. This TCR derives from an adult in good health. The CDR3 DNA reads as TGTGCCAGCAGCTCTTGGACAGGTCGTAACTATGGCTACACCTTC. Amino acid sequence: CASSSWTGRNYGYTF.